Presented here are 12 T cell receptor beta chains from one specimen sequenced in a study of cytomegalovirus exposure and HLA in healthy donors. The PCR had 60 Vbeta and 13 Jbeta primers. The table came from immunoSEQ multiplex PCR; TCRdb's copy has only in-frame clones and leaves some out. The top ten hold under 4% of the sample, which has approximately 88,000 clones, around 64% seen once. Sequencing was done on a sample of PBMCs. The source of these receptors is a man aged 60-69 years in good health and CMV-seronegative.

The chain employs TRBV7-3 and TRBJ1-1; 7 positions match TRBD1. The CDR3 loop spans 14 amino acids. The junction had 9 bases not matched to a gene; V was cut back by 5 bases and J by 6 bases. Germline V gives CDR1 SGHTA, CDR2 FQGTGA. Written as DNA, the CDR3 is TGTGCCAGCAGCACAACAGGGGCGGACGCTGAAGCTTTCTTT. It encodes CASSTTGADAEAFF.

This chain connects TRBV9 to TRBJ1-4, with 9 bases lining up with TRBD1. V trimming: 4 bases; J trimming: 8 bases; junction bases outside the gene matches: 9. Germline V gives CDR1 SGDLS, CDR2 YYNGEE. This CDR3 is built from 15 residues. Here the CDR3 reads CASSLRTGEREKLFF. The CDR3 DNA follows: TGTGCCAGCAGCCTTCGGACAGGGGAGCGGGAAAAACTGTTTTTT.

The chain recombines TRBV7-8 with TRBJ2-7, with D unresolved. The germline V gene has CDR1 SGHVS and CDR2 FQNEAQ. V was pared by 1 base and J by 3 bases, with 10 bases between. CDR3 length: 14 amino acids. The CDR3 protein is CASSLGDMNYEQYF. DNA for the CDR3: TGTGCCAGCAGCTTAGGTGACATGAACTACGAGCAGTACTTC.

The chain links TRBV6-4 to TRBJ2-2, with D perhaps TRBD2 (5 bases). The CDR3 contains 17 residues. Germline V gene data show CDR1 as MRHNA and CDR2 as SNTAGT. The V gene lost 0 bases and the J gene lost 5 bases, with 16 bases spanning the gap. The CDR3 nucleotides are TGTGCCAGCAGTGACTCGATAGGAAGCGGTGGGACCGGGGAGCTGTTTTTT. Amino acid sequence: CASSDSIGSGGTGELFF.

A few counts support this clone. This chain uses TRBV11-2 with TRBJ2-1, with no clear D. The V end was cut by 2 bases, the J end by 0 bases, with 8 bases between. The V gene's germline CDR1 is SGHAT and CDR2 FQNNGV. The CDR3 contains 15 residues. The DNA of the CDR3 is TGTGCCAGCAGCTTACGATCCAGCTCCTACAATGAGCAGTTCTTC. This gives the protein CASSLRSSSYNEQFF.

The chain couples TRBV11-2 to TRBJ1-2; no reliable D call. The CDR3 is 15 residues long. Germline assignment: CDR1 SGHAT and CDR2 FQNNGV. Trimming left V 0 bases short and J 2 bases short, with 10 bases between. The CDR3 reads CASSLERLTNYGYTF. In DNA form, the CDR3 reads TGTGCCAGCAGCTTAGAGCGACTTACGAACTATGGCTACACCTTC.

V and J are TRBV7-2 and TRBJ2-3, with TRBD2 matching 7 bases. This CDR3 region has 18 residues. Per the germline V gene, CDR1 is SGHTA and CDR2 is FQGNSA. J lost 1 base, V lost 2 bases, and 12 bases had no gene match. The CDR3 region is CASSLRPVWAGGTDTQYF. CDR3 DNA sequence: TGTGCCAGCAGCTTAAGGCCCGTCTGGGCGGGGGGCACAGATACGCAGTATTTT.

The V call is TRBV29-1, the J call TRBJ1-2, with D possibly matching TRBD1 (6 bases). The CDR3 totals 12 residues. Germline CDR1 reads SQVTM; CDR2 reads ANQGSEA. V shed 4 bases and J shed 4 bases, with 10 bases lying between them. The DNA of the CDR3 is TGCAGCGTTGGGGACATTCCCTATGGCTACACCTTC. This translates into CSVGDIPYGYTF.

The rearrangement joins TRBV7-6 to TRBJ2-3, with TRBD1 identical over 9 bases. The germline V gene has CDR1 SGHVS and CDR2 FNYEAQ. The CDR3 sequence is 15 residues long. Germline trimming cut 3 bases from V and 4 bases from J; bases unmatched to any gene: 5. CDR3 sequence reads: CASSLGQGRADTQYF. CDR3 nucleotides: TGTGCCAGCAGCTTGGGACAGGGACGGGCAGATACGCAGTATTTT.

This clone has more than one count but fewer than ten. CDR3 protein: CASSPGQEPSTQYF. CDR3 DNA: TGTGCCAGCTCACCGGGACAGGAGCCAAGTACGCAGTATTTT. The rearrangement uses TRBV18 and TRBJ2-3; 8 bases fit TRBD1. Germline V gene sequence: CDR1 KGHSH, CDR2 LQKENI. J lost 8 bases, V lost 3 bases, and 7 bases had no gene match. This CDR3 contains 14 residues.

This chain connects TRBV2 to TRBJ2-7, with TRBD2 as a possible D gene (6 bases). Germline-derived CDR1 and CDR2 are SNHLY and FYNNEI. The CDR3 is 11 amino acids. V was pared by 5 bases and J by 13 bases, with 15 bases between. The DNA of the CDR3 is TGTGCCAGCAGTTACATGACTAGTACCTACTTC. This gives the protein CASSYMTSTYF.

This clone has a single count. The rearrangement joins TRBV7-8 to TRBJ1-5; perhaps TRBD1 as D (6 bases). The V gene's germline CDR1 is SGHVS and CDR2 FQNEAQ. Trimming pared 1 base from V and 6 bases from J, leaving 13 bases between. This CDR3 contains 15 residues. CDR3 sequence (DNA): TGTGCCAGCAGCTTAGGTGCGACAGGCGGTCAGCCCCAGCATTTT. Protein product: CASSLGATGGQPQHF.